In its sample, the clone carrying this T cell receptor (beta chain) was seen a few times. No antigen is known for it. The treatment denotes: oral pan-JAK inhibitor, 5-10 mg twice daily. The sample belongs to a study of CD8+ T cells in alopecia areata. Study overall: Administration of oral tofacitinib to treated patients was at 5 to 10 mg twice daily. Patients took tofacitinib for 6 to 18 months, followed by 6 drug-free months. Study results and caveats: For lesional scalp, especially alopecia totalis/universalis, clonality was higher than in normal scalp. Numerous expanded lesional clones remained in scalp and blood during tofacitinib.

Once RNA had been extracted, it was reverse transcribed into cDNA to act as the sequencing template. Here immunoSEQ multiplex PCR was the method, and the copy in TCRdb shows in-frame clones only, minus some. The sample contains roughly 200,000 clones, about 48% of which appear only once. The CDR3 sequence is 15 residues long. Trimming cost V 6 bases and J 0 bases; bases outside gene matches: 7. The source material was CD8+ T cells sorted from blood, sampled at week 24, from a patient treated with tofacitinib. The clonotype was recovered from a human donor with alopecia areata. The chain links TRBV23-1 to TRBJ1-1; 7 positions match TRBD1. TRBV23-1 is sorted into the ORF group, with uncertain function. This CDR3 reads CASSQGQPLNTEAFF. In nucleotides, the CDR3 is TGCGCCAGCAGCCAGGGACAGCCCTTGAACACTGAAGCTTTCTTT.